Following are 21 T cell receptor beta chains from one sample sequenced in a study of shared clonotypes between healthy human individuals. Method: immunoSEQ multiplex PCR; TCRdb's copy keeps in-frame clones and lacks some. In the table there are just over 2,000,000 clones, 95% of which are singletons. The sequenced sample was naive CD4+ T cells sorted from blood. Subset here: CD45RA+ positively selected. These receptors were taken from a man aged 18 to 29 in good health.

Details on this clone: The sample carries other DNA sequences with the same CDR3. The chain links TRBV28 to TRBJ2-7; no reliable D call. Germline assignment: CDR1 MDHEN and CDR2 SYDVKM. V was trimmed by 1 base and J by 3 bases, leaving 7 bases between them. The CDR3 has 13 residues. CDR3 region: CASSLLAVYEQYF. DNA for the CDR3: TGTGCCAGCAGTTTATTGGCCGTCTACGAGCAGTACTTC.

About this clone: One junction end does not reproduce the germline sequence, and a read error may be involved. The chain has TRBV10-3 and TRBJ2-7; D gene uncertain. Looked up from germline, CDR1 is ENHRY and CDR2 is SYGVKD. The CDR3 covers 13 residues. The DNA for the CDR3 is TGTGCCATCAGTGAGTCATTCAGCTACGAGCAGTGCTTC. Protein: CAISESFSYEQCF.

The genes are TRBV7-2 and TRBJ1-2; D call uncertain. Per germline, CDR1 SGHTA and CDR2 FQGNSA. The CDR3 covers 14 residues. Between the trimmed V and J ends, which lost 5 bases and 0 bases, there was a span of 10 bases. CDR3: CASSPMGTNYGYTF. CDR3 bases: TGTGCCAGCAGCCCGATGGGGACTAACTATGGCTACACCTTC.

The V call is TRBV12-5, the J call TRBJ2-5; D uncertain. The CDR3 has 13 amino acids. CDR1 is LGHNT and CDR2 is FRNRAP in the germline V gene. Trimming shortened V by 8 bases and J by 1 base, and 11 bases separated the two germline ends. The CDR3 nucleotides read TGTGCTAGTACCCCGCCGAGCCAAGAGACCCAGTACTTC. It translates to CASTPPSQETQYF.

The chain uses TRBV7-9 and TRBJ2-7; 7 nucleotides match TRBD2. J lost 1 base, V lost 3 bases, and 6 bases had no gene match. Germline loops: CDR1 SEHNR, CDR2 FQNEAQ (reference sequence). The CDR3 covers 15 residues. The CDR3 reads CASSFSGGKSYEQYF. In DNA form, the CDR3 reads TGTGCCAGCAGCTTTTCGGGGGGAAAGTCCTACGAGCAGTACTTC.

In the case of this clone: The same CDR3 can be traced to other DNA sequences in this sample. The DNA of the CDR3 is TGTGCCATCAGTGAGCTAGCGGGTACCTACGAGCAGTACTTC. Protein product: CAISELAGTYEQYF. The rearrangement joins TRBV10-3 to TRBJ2-7; 8 nucleotides align to TRBD2. The CDR3 runs to 14 residues. CDR1 is ENHRY, CDR2 SYGVKD, per germline. The V and J ends lost 2 bases and 2 bases, in that order; junction bases with no gene match: 2.

The chain is built from TRBV2 and TRBJ2-6; a possible D gene is TRBD1 (6 bases). This CDR3 spans 15 amino acids. V was trimmed by 8 bases and J by 2 bases, leaving 13 bases between them. Germline assignment: CDR1 SNHLY and CDR2 FYNNEI. The CDR3 coding sequence is TGTGCCAGCCAAATGGACAGTGCTGGGGCCAACGTCCTGACTTTC. Translated, it gives CASQMDSAGANVLTF. The full variable domain, rest sourced from reference TRBV2 and TRBJ2-6, is EPEVTQTPSHQVTQMGQEVILRCVPISNHLYFYWYRQILGQKVEFLVSFYNNEISEKSEIFDDQFSVERPDGSNFTLKIRSTKLEDSAMYFCASQMDSAGANVLTFGAGSRLTVL.

The chain has TRBV9 and TRBJ2-3; no clear D gene. V lost 0 bases, J lost 4 bases, and 9 bases lay in between. The CDR3 loop spans 14 amino acids. Germline V gives CDR1 SGDLS, CDR2 YYNGEE. CDR3 DNA: TGTGCCAGCAGCGTAGACGGCGCGGCAGATACGCAGTATTTT. It yields the protein CASSVDGAADTQYF.

The chain carries TRBV30 and TRBJ1-2; D not resolved. Trimming left V 5 bases short and J 0 bases short, with 16 bases between. CDR1 and CDR2 from the germline V gene are GTSNPN and SVGIG (reference sequence). CDR3 length equals 15 residues. CDR3 nucleotide sequence: TGTGCCTGGCGAGGGAGAGGATCCGCTAACTATGGCTACACCTTC. This encodes CAWRGRGSANYGYTF.

The table lists this clone with a count of one. The sample holds other DNA sequences that translate to the same CDR3. CDR3 sequence reads: CASSLASGSYEQYF. The CDR3 DNA reads as TGCGCCAGCAGCTTGGCCAGCGGCTCCTACGAGCAGTACTTC. The chain employs TRBV5-1 and TRBJ2-7, with TRBD2 as a possible D gene (5 bases). CDR3 length equals 14 residues. Germline V lookup: CDR1 SGHRS, CDR2 YFSETQ. V was clipped by 0 bases and J by 0 bases, with 7 bases between them.

This sequence joins TRBV27 and TRBJ2-7, with D perhaps assigned TRBD1 or TRBD2 (5 bases each). V was clipped by 2 bases and J by 4 bases, with 15 bases between them. Germline CDR1 is MNHEY and CDR2 is SMNVEV (reference sequence). The CDR3 length is 15 residues. The CDR3 loop is CASSLSRDVGYEQYF. The CDR3 bases are TGTGCCAGCAGTTTAAGTCGGGACGTGGGGTACGAGCAGTACTTC.

V and J are TRBV7-2 and TRBJ1-3; a possible D gene is TRBD1 (5 bases). Trimming shortened V by 7 bases and J by 2 bases, and 9 bases separated the two germline ends. The CDR3 loop spans 13 amino acids. In germline, CDR1 is SGHTA, CDR2 FQGNSA. The chain's CDR3 is CASKGSAGNTIYF. CDR3 nucleotide sequence: TGTGCCAGCAAGGGGTCGGCTGGAAACACCATATATTTT.

The chain employs TRBV4-1 and TRBJ2-1; 9 nucleotides line up with TRBD2. Trimming at V came to 7 bases and at J to 1 base, leaving 8 bases not matched to a gene. CDR3 length equals 16 residues. Germline CDR1 MGHRA, CDR2 YSYEKL. CDR3 sequence reads: CASNPGLAYSYNEQFF. In nucleotides, the CDR3 is TGCGCCAGCAACCCGGGACTAGCCTATTCCTACAATGAGCAGTTCTTC.

This clone showed up many times. Other DNA sequences in the same sample also yield this CDR3. The gene calls are TRBV11-2 and TRBJ2-7, with a weak D call TRBD2 (5 bases). In germline, CDR1 is SGHAT, CDR2 FQNNGV. V lost 1 base, J lost 2 bases, and 9 bases lay in between. The CDR3 extends over 14 amino acids. For the CDR3, the DNA is TGTGCCAGCAGCTTAGGGACTGGCGCCTACGAGCAGTACTTC. It translates to CASSLGTGAYEQYF.

This chain links TRBV28 with TRBJ1-5, with TRBD1 matching 7 bases. The length of the CDR3 is 15 residues. Germline lookup yields CDR1 MDHEN and CDR2 SYDVKM. V lost 5 bases, J lost 7 bases, and 11 bases stayed unmatched. In nucleotides, the CDR3 is TGTGCCAGCAGTACGGGGCAGGGGGTAAAACAGCCCCAGCATTTT. It encodes CASSTGQGVKQPQHF.

V and J are TRBV18 and TRBJ1-4, with TRBD1 matching over 7 bases. The CDR3 totals 17 residues. V was pared by 4 bases and J by 4 bases, with 12 bases of the junction left unmatched. CDR1 and CDR2 from the germline V gene are KGHSH and LQKENI. CDR3 DNA: TGTGCCAGCTCACGGCAGGGGGACGCCCTGGGTAATGAAAAACTGTTTTTT. It yields the protein CASSRQGDALGNEKLFF. Drawing the rest from reference TRBV18 and TRBJ1-4, the complete variable domain is NAGVMQNPRHLVRRRGQEARLRCSPMKGHSHVYWYRQLPEEGLKFMVYLQKENIIDESGMPKERFSAEFPKEGPSILRIQQVVRGDSAAYFCASSRQGDALGNEKLFFGSGTQLSVL.

The chain employs TRBV4-2 and TRBJ2-3; no clear D. CDR3 length: 15 amino acids. The germline V gene encodes CDR1 LGHNA and CDR2 YNFKEQ. Deletions cut 0 bases from V and 1 base from J, with 8 bases between. CDR3 nucleotide sequence: TGTGCCAGCAGCCAAGATTACCGGGGCACAGATACGCAGTATTTT. Translated, it gives CASSQDYRGTDTQYF.

The rearrangement uses TRBV5-1 and TRBJ1-3; the D gene is possibly TRBD1 (5 bases). The germline gives CDR1 SGHRS, CDR2 YFSETQ. This CDR3 has 15 residues. V was shortened by 1 base and J by 3 bases, with 11 bases between the two germline ends. In DNA form, the CDR3 reads TGCGCCAGCAGCTTGCCTCAGGGAGGTGGAAACACCATATATTTT. Protein: CASSLPQGGGNTIYF.

The chain links TRBV10-1 to TRBJ1-6; the D gene is possibly TRBD1 (5 bases). CDR1 and CDR2 (germline): WNHNN, SYGVQD (reference sequence). The V gene lost 7 bases and the J gene lost 10 bases, with 20 bases spanning the gap. The CDR3 runs to 15 residues. Here the CDR3 DNA reads TGCGCCAGCACCGTGGGATCCAGGGTAAACTCACCCCTCCACTTT. It codes for CASTVGSRVNSPLHF.

The genes are TRBV28 and TRBJ1-3, with D uncertain. The CDR3 spans 13 residues. Trimming took off 8 bases at V and 2 bases at J, with 10 bases between the two ends. From germline, CDR1 is MDHEN and CDR2 SYDVKM. The DNA for the CDR3 is TGTGCCAGCGGGGTACAGCCTGGAAACACCATATATTTT. Translating gives CASGVQPGNTIYF.

This clone was recorded only once. The chain has TRBV6-5 and TRBJ2-1, with D tentatively TRBD2 (6 bases). CDR1 MNHEY and CDR2 SVGAGI come from the germline V gene. Trimming shortened V by 2 bases and J by 7 bases, and 15 bases separated the two germline ends. The CDR3 contains 15 residues. The CDR3 nucleotides are TGTGCCAGCAGTTACAGGAGGGCGGGGTTGAATGAGCAGTTCTTC. Its protein is CASSYRRAGLNEQFF.